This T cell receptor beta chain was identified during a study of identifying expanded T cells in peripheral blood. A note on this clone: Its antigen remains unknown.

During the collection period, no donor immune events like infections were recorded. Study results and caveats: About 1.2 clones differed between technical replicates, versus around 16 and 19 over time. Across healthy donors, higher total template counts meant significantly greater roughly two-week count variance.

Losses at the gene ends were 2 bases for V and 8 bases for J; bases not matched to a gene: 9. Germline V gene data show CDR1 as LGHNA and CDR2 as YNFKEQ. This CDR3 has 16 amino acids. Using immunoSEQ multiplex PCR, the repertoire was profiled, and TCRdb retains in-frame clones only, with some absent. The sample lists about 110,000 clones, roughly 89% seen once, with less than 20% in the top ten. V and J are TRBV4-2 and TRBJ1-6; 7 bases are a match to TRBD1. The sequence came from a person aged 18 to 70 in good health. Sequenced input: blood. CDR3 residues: CASSQNYRGRDSPLHF. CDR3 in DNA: TGTGCCAGCAGCCAAAATTACAGGGGCCGGGATTCACCCCTCCACTTT.